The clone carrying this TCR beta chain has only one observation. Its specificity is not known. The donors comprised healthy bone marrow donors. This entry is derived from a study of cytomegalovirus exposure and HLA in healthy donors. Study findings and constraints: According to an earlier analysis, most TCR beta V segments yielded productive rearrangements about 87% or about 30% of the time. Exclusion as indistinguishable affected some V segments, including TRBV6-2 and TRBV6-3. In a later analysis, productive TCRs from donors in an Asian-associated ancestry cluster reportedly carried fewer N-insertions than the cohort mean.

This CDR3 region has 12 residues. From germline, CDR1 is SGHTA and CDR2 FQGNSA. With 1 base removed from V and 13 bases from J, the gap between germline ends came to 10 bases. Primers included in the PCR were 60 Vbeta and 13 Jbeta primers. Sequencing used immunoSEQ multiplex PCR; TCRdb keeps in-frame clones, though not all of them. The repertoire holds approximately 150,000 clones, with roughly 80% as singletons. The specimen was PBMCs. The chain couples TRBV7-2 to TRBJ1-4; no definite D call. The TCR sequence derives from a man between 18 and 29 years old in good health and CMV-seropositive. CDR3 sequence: CASSLDYGALFF. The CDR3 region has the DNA TGTGCCAGCAGCTTAGATTACGGTGCACTGTTTTTT.